This T cell receptor (beta chain) was observed in a study of CD8+ T cells in alopecia areata. Across the whole study: By percentage of affected scalp area, the severity of treated patients was scored.

Germline V CDR1 and CDR2: SQVTM, ANQGSEA. This CDR3 contains 13 residues. The V and J ends lost 4 bases and 4 bases, in that order; junction bases with no gene match: 3. Treatment here: oral pan-JAK inhibitor, 5-10 mg twice daily. cDNA prepared by RNA extraction and subsequent reverse transcription served as the template for sequencing. TCRdb keeps only in-frame clones here, not all; method: immunoSEQ multiplex PCR. The profile shows about 160,000 clones, just over 65% of them singletons. Findings of the study overall: In blood and scalp, many expanded lesional clones persisted during tofacitinib. Normal scalp had lower clonality than lesional scalp, with alopecia totalis/universalis lesions showing this most strongly. Within the top 100, expanded CD8+ clones significantly decreased with tofacitinib, as did scalp clonality.

In regard to this clone: The antigen remains unidentified.

The chain joins TRBV29-1 to TRBJ2-3; 9 positions agree with TRBD1. The TCR originated in a human donor with alopecia areata. Sequencing was performed on CD4+ T cells sorted from blood, taken at week 4, from a patient treated with tofacitinib. CDR3 sequence (DNA): TGCAGCGTTGGGGACAGGGTCTCAGATACGCAGTATTTT. It codes for CSVGDRVSDTQYF.